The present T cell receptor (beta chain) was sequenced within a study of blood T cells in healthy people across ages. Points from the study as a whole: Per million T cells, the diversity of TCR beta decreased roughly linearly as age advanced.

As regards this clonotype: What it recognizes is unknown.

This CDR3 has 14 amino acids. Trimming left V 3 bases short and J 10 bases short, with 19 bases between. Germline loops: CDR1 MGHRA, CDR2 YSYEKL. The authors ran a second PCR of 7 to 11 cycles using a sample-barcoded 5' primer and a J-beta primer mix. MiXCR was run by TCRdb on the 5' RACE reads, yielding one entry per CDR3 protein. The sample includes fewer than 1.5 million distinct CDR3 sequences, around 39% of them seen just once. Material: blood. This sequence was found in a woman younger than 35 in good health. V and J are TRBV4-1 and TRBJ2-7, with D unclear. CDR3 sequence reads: CASSQGTTKDTQYF. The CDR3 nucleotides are TGCGCCAGCAGCCAGGGCACAACTAAAGACACCCAGTACTTC.